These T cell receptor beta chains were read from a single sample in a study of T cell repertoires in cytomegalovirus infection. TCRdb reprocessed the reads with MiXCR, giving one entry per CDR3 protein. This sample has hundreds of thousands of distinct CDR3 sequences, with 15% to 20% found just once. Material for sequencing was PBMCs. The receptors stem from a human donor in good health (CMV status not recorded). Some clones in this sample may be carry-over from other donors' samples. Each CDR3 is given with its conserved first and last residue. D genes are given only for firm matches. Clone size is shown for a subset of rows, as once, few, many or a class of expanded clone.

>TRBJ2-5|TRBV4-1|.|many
TGCGCCAGCAGCCAAGCAGGTCTACCCAGAGAGACCCAGTACTTC
CASSQAGLPRETQYF
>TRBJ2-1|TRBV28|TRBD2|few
TGTGCCAGCAGTCTAATACTAGCGGGGGGCCCTCGGGCTGGGCAGTTCTTC
CASSLILAGGPRAGQFF
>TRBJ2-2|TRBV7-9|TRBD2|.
TGTGCCAGCAGCTTTTTTAGCGGGGCGAACACCGGGGAGCTGTTTTTT
CASSFFSGANTGELFF
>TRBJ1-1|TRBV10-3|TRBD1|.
TGTGCCATCAGTGATTTGGGCAGGGGGGTTACTGAAGCTTTCTTT
CAISDLGRGVTEAFF
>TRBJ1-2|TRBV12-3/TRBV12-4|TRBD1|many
TGTGCCAGCAGCTGGACAGGGGGAGGCTCCCACTACACCTTC
CASSWTGGGSHYTF
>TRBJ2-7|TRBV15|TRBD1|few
TGTGCCACCAGCAGTCAAACAGGGGTAGGGTACGAGCAGTACTTC
CATSSQTGVGYEQYF
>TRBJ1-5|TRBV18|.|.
TGTGCCAGCTCACCTATGACGGGCGAGAATCAGCCCCAGCATTTT
CASSPMTGENQPQHF
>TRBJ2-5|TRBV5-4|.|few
TGTGCCAGCAGCTTGCGGGAAGGGACCCAGTACTTC
CASSLREGTQYF
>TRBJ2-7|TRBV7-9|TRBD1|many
TGTGCCAGCAGCGAGGACAGGGGGCGCATCTACGAGCAGTACTTC
CASSEDRGRIYEQYF
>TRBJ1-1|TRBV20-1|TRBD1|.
TGCAGTGCTAGGACAGGGGGCACGAACACTGAAGCTTTCTTT
CSARTGGTNTEAFF
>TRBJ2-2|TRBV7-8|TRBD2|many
TGTGCCAGCAGCTTAGAAGCTAGCGGGGGGCCGAACACCGGGGAGCTGTTTTTT
CASSLEASGGPNTGELFF
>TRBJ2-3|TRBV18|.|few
TGTGCCAGCTCAACTGACCTGGGGGCAGATACGCAGTATTTT
CASSTDLGADTQYF
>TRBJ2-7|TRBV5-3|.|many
TGTGCCAGAAGCTTGCGGCAGATGACAGGTACCCCCTACGAGCAGTACTTC
CARSLRQMTGTPYEQYF
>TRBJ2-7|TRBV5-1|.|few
TGCGCCAGCAGCTGGACCGGGGCCTTCGGGTACGAGCAGTACTTC
CASSWTGAFGYEQYF
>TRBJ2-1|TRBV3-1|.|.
TGTGCCAGCAGCCATCGGGGGGCGGATGAGCAGTTCTTC
CASSHRGADEQFF
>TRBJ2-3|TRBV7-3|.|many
TGTGCCAGCAGCGAGATGGGGGATACGCAGTATTTT
CASSEMGDTQYF
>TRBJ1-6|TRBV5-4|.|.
TGTGCCAGCAGCTTGTGGGGTCCTAATTCACCCCTCCACTTT
CASSLWGPNSPLHF
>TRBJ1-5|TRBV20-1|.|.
TGCAGTGCTAGAGATCACTTGAGCAATCAGCCCCAGCATTTT
CSARDHLSNQPQHF
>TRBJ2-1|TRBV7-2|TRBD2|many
TGTGCCAGCAGCCAACCAGGACTAGCGGACATTTACAATGAGCAGTTCTTC
CASSQPGLADIYNEQFF
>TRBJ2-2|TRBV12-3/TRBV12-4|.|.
TGTGCCACCAAGAGCGGGTCGCTGGGGAACACCGGGGAGCTGTTTTTT
CATKSGSLGNTGELFF
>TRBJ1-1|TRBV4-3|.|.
TGCGCCAGCAGCCAAGAAAGGACGGACACATTGAACACTGAAGCTTTCTTT
CASSQERTDTLNTEAFF
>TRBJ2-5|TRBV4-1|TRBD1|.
TGCGCCAGCAGCCAAGAGGGGACAGTCCAAGAGACCCAGTACTTC
CASSQEGTVQETQYF
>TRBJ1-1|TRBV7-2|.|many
TGTGCCAGCAGCACCCGACATCAATGGGAGAACACTGAAGCTTTCTTT
CASSTRHQWENTEAFF
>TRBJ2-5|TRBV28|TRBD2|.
TGTGCCAGCAGTTCCCAGCGGGAGCTATTCCAAGAGACCCAGTACTTC
CASSSQRELFQETQYF
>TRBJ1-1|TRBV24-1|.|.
TGTGCCACCAGTGTCAAAGGTTGGACGGCGAACACTGAAGCTTTCTTT
CATSVKGWTANTEAFF
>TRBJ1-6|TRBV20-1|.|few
TGCAGTGCTAGAGTGGGACCGCTGAATTCACCCCTCCACTTT
CSARVGPLNSPLHF
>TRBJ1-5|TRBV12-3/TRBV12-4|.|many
TGTGCCAGCAGTCCCCGGGAGGGGATCGGTCAGCCCCAGCATTTT
CASSPREGIGQPQHF
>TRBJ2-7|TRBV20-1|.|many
TGCAGTGCTAGAGATCAAGGAGGAATCTACGAGCAGTACTTC
CSARDQGGIYEQYF
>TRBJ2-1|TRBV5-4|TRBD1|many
TGTGCCAGCACCCCGGGACAGGGCATCTACAATGAGCAGTTCTTC
CASTPGQGIYNEQFF
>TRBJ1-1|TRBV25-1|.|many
TGTGCCAGCAGTGATTTGATTACGGCTTTCTTT
CASSDLITAFF
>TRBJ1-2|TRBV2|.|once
TGTGCCAGCAGTGAAGGACGGCTTAACTATGGCTACACCTTC
CASSEGRLNYGYTF
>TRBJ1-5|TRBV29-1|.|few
TGCAGCGTTGGGGGCGGCAATCAGCCCCAGCATTTT
CSVGGGNQPQHF
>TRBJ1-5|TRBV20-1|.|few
TGCAGTGCTACCCCGGCGGGGGGCAGTAGCAATCAGCCCCAGCATTTT
CSATPAGGSSNQPQHF
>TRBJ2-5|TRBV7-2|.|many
TGTGCCAGCAGCGGGCTCGGAGGAACTTGGGAGACCCAGTACTTC
CASSGLGGTWETQYF
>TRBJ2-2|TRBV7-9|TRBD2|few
TGTGCCAGCAGCTTAGATTTACTAGCGGGACTCACCGGGGAGCTGTTTTTT
CASSLDLLAGLTGELFF
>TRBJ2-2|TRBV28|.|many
TGTGCCAGCGGAAAGTACACCGGGGAGCTGTTTTTT
CASGKYTGELFF
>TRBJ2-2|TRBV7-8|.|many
TGTGCCAGCAGCTTACCAGGCGATTACACCGGGGAGCTGTTTTTT
CASSLPGDYTGELFF
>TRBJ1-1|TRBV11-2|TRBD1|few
TGTGCCAGCAGCATCGGGACAGCGGAGGGAGCTTTCTTT
CASSIGTAEGAFF
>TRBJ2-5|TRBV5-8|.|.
TGTGCCAGCGGAACAGCACGCCTCCAAGAGACCCAGTACTTC
CASGTARLQETQYF
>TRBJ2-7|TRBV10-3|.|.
TGTGCCATCAGTGCTTCTAGGTATCCTACGGAGCAGTACTTC
CAISASRYPTEQYF
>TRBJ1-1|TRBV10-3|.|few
TGTGCCATCAGGACCTTGACTGGGAACACTGAAGCTTTCTTT
CAIRTLTGNTEAFF
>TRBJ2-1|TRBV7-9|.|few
TGTGCCAGCAGCTCCAGGACAAAACTAAACAATGAGCAGTTCTTC
CASSSRTKLNNEQFF
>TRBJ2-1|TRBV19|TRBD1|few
TGTGCCAGTAGTCCGGGGACAGGGGGCAAGGAGTTCTTC
CASSPGTGGKEFF
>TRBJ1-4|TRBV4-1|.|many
TGCGCCAGCAGCCAGGGGGGTGAAAAACTGTTTTTT
CASSQGGEKLFF
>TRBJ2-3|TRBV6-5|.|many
TGTGCCAGCAGTTACTCGGGGAGTCCCAGCACAGATACGCAGTATTTT
CASSYSGSPSTDTQYF